This T cell receptor beta chain was identified during a study of blood T cell repertoires in COVID-19. Study details: Donors in the United States, Italy and Spain gave samples during acute or convalescent COVID-19. Nucleic acid was either cDNA or gDNA, and it came from T cells, B-cell-depleted T cells, or PBMCs.

Germline CDR1 SGHAT, CDR2 FQDESV (reference sequence). The junction had 5 bases not matched to a gene; V was cut back by 5 bases and J by 1 base. The CDR3 length is 15 residues. As processed by the authors: Counts of nucleated cells, estimated from reference gene primer amplification, were obtained. Assay used: immunoSEQ multiplex PCR; TCRdb lists only in-frame clones, some missing. V and J calls and clone size are given by that table; D and trimming were obtained from the DNA. The sample consists of a few hundred thousand clones, 84% of them appearing once. Enrollees, about 18 to 90 years old, lived in around 23 US areas.

The chain carries TRBV11-1 and TRBJ2-3, with 8 bases fitting TRBD1. This TCR derives from a man between 25 and 39 years old with acute COVID-19. The sequenced sample was PBMCs or T cells enriched from blood (not recorded which). CDR3 DNA sequence: TGTGCCAGCAGCGTAGACAGGGGTGGCACAGATACGCAGTATTTT. Residues: CASSVDRGGTDTQYF. Drawing the rest from reference TRBV11-1 and TRBJ2-3, the complete variable domain is EAEVAQSPRYKITEKSQAVAFWCDPISGHATLYWYRQILGQGPELLVQFQDESVVDDSQLPKDRFSAERLKGVDSTLKIQPAELGDSAMYLCASSVDRGGTDTQYFGPGTRLTVL.